Shown below are 11 T cell receptor beta chains from a single sample sequenced in a study of T-cell reconstitution after alpha-beta-depleted transplantation in children. The authors prepared the TCRbeta library with unique molecular identifiers. TCRdb called the PCR reads again in MiXCR, with one record for every CDR3 protein. The data hold 440,000 or so distinct CDR3 sequences, with around 46% observed a single time. The input for sequencing was PBMCs, taken before TCRalphabeta/CD19-depleted stem cell transplant. These receptors all come from a girl aged 2 to 9 with aplastic anemia, due to receive a stem cell transplant.

This clonotype has only a few counts. The chain couples TRBV5-1 to TRBJ1-1; TRBD1 matches at 10 bases. Germline V lookup: CDR1 SGHRS, CDR2 YFSETQ. The V segment lost 3 bases and the J segment 4 bases; nucleotides outside the gene matches: 12. The CDR3 spans 17 residues. The CDR3 DNA is TGCGCCAGCAGCTGGGGGACAGGGGCGGGCTTGGGCACTGAAGCTTTCTTT. This sequence encodes CASSWGTGAGLGTEAFF. The entire variable domain, with the rest obtained from reference TRBV5-1 and TRBJ1-1, is as follows: KAGVTQTPRYLIKTRGQQVTLSCSPISGHRSVSWYQQTPGQGLQFLFEYFSETQRNKGNFPGRFSGRQFSNSRSEMNVSTLELGDSALYLCASSWGTGAGLGTEAFFGQGTRLTVV.

The rearrangement joins TRBV4-1 to TRBJ2-5, with a weak D call TRBD1 (5 bases). The germline V gene encodes CDR1 MGHRA and CDR2 YSYEKL. Trimming cost V 1 base and J 5 bases, with 17 bases left between them. The CDR3 extends over 16 amino acids. The CDR3 DNA reads TGCGCCAGCAGCCAAGGCCCGGACACTGCAGGGGAGACCCAGTACTTC. Encoded protein: CASSQGPDTAGETQYF.

The genes are TRBV7-2 and TRBJ2-7, with D possibly being TRBD1 (6 bases). Looked up from germline, CDR1 is SGHTA and CDR2 is FQGNSA. V lost 4 bases and J 2 bases, leaving 12 bases between the germline ends. There are 14 residues in the CDR3. The CDR3 bases are TGTGCCAGCAGCTCGACAGGTCCCACCTACGAGCAGTACTTC. Encoded protein: CASSSTGPTYEQYF. The full variable domain, with the rest looked up from reference TRBV7-2 and TRBJ2-7, is GAGVSQSPSNKVTEKGKDVELRCDPISGHTALYWYRQSLGQGLEFLIYFQGNSAPDKSGLPSDRFSAERTGGSVSTLTIQRTQQEDSAVYLCASSSTGPTYEQYFGPGTRLTVT.

This clonotype has a handful of counts. This sequence joins TRBV6-5 and TRBJ2-5; D perhaps matches TRBD1 (5 bases). V lost 8 bases and J 8 bases, leaving 12 bases between the germline ends. CDR1 and CDR2 (germline): MNHEY, SVGAGI. The CDR3 has 11 amino acids. In DNA form, the CDR3 reads TGTGCCAGCGGCAGGGTTGAAACCCAGTACTTC. Translated: CASGRVETQYF.

The V and J genes are TRBV11-2 and TRBJ2-7; 8 bases agree with TRBD1. Germline V lookup: CDR1 SGHAT, CDR2 FQNNGV. The length of the CDR3 is 14 residues. The V and J ends lost 5 bases and 3 bases, in that order; junction bases with no gene match: 6. The CDR3 sequence: CASSTYRGNYEQYF. For the CDR3, the DNA is TGTGCCAGCAGCACCTACAGGGGGAACTACGAGCAGTACTTC.

This clonotype was seen more than once but under ten times. J is TRBJ1-1 and V is TRBV12-3 or TRBV12-4; D is ambiguous. Trimming cost V 2 bases and J 6 bases, with 7 bases left between them. The CDR3 is made up of 12 amino acids. DNA for the CDR3: TGTGCCAGCAGTTTAAAAGGCGCTGAAGCTTTCTTT. It is translated as CASSLKGAEAFF.

This rearrangement joins TRBV5-1 to TRBJ1-3; no clear D gene. The CDR3 runs to 14 residues. CDR1 and CDR2 (germline): SGHRS, YFSETQ. V lost 1 base, J lost 6 bases, and 11 bases lay in between. The CDR3 DNA reads TGCGCCAGCAGCTTGTATGGGGAACTAAACACCATATATTTT. Its translation is CASSLYGELNTIYF.

In its sample, this clonotype was seen many times. The V call is TRBV4-3, the J call TRBJ2-1; TRBD1 might be the D (6 bases). CDR3 length equals 15 residues. Germline V gives CDR1 LGHNA, CDR2 YSLEER. The V end lost 0 bases, the J end lost 4 bases, and 10 bases lay between the germline ends. The CDR3 DNA is TGCGCCAGCAGCCAAGATTCTAGGGGGTACAATGAGCAGTTCTTC. Translating gives CASSQDSRGYNEQFF.

The J gene is TRBJ2-2, the V gene TRBV5-1, with TRBD2 matching over 11 bases. Germline CDR1 SGHRS, CDR2 YFSETQ. The CDR3 length is 16 residues. Germline trimming cut 2 bases from V and 5 bases from J; bases unmatched to any gene: 5. The CDR3 DNA is TGCGCCAGCAGCTTTACTAGCGGGAGTGGAACCGGGGAGCTGTTTTTT. Its protein product is CASSFTSGSGTGELFF.

The chain recombines TRBV7-6 with TRBJ1-4; 7 nucleotides agree with TRBD1. CDR1 is SGHVS and CDR2 is FNYEAQ in the germline V gene. This CDR3 is built from 15 residues. The V gene end was trimmed by 5 bases and the J gene end by 5 bases; junction bases not matched to a gene: 8. The CDR3 DNA follows: TGTGCCAGCAGCGCGGCGACAGGGCGCAATGAAAAACTGTTTTTT. It specifies CASSAATGRNEKLFF.

The rearrangement uses TRBV28 and TRBJ2-7; D gene unclear. Germline V gene data show CDR1 as MDHEN and CDR2 as SYDVKM. CDR3 length: 15 residues. Trimming stripped 5 bases from V and 3 bases from J, with 17 bases between. The DNA of the CDR3 is TGTGCCAGCAGTCTCGCTAGAATGCCATACTACGAGCAGTACTTC. Translated, it gives CASSLARMPYYEQYF.